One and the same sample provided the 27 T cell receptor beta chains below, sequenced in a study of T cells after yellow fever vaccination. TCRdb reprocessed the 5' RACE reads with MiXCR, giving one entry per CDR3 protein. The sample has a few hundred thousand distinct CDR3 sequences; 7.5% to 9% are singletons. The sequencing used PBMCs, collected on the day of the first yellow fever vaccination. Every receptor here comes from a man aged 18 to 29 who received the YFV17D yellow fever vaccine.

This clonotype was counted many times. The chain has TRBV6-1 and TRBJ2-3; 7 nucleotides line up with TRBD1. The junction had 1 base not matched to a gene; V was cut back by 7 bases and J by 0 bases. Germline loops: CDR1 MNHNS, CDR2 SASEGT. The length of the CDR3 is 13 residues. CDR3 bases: TGTGCCAGCAAGACAGGGAGCACAGATACGCAGTATTTT. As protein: CASKTGSTDTQYF.

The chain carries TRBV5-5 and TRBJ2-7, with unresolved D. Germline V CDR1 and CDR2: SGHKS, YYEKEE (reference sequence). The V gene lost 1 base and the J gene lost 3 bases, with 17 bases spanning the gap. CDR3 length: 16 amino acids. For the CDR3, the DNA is TGTGCCAGCAGCTTGAGGTCGGGTTCGGAACTCTACGAGCAGTACTTC. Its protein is CASSLRSGSELYEQYF.

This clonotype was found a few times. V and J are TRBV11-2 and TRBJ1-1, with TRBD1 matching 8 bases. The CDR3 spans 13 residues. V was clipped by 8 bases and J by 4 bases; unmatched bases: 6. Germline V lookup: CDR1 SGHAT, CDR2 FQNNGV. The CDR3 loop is CASGTQGGTEAFF. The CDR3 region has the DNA TGTGCCAGCGGTACACAGGGGGGCACTGAAGCTTTCTTT. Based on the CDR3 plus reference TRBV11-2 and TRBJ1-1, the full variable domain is EAGVAQSPRYKIIEKRQSVAFWCNPISGHATLYWYQQILGQGPKLLIQFQNNGVVDDSQLPKDRFSAERLKGVDSTLKIQPAKLEDSAVYLCASGTQGGTEAFFGQGTRLTVV.

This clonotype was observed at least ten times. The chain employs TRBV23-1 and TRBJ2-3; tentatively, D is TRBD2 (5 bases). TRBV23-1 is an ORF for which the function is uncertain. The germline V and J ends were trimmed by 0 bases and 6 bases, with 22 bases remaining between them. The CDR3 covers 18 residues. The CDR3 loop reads CASSQSKVAEQEGDTQYF. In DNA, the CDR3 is TGCGCCAGCAGTCAATCTAAAGTCGCGGAACAAGAGGGTGATACGCAGTATTTT.

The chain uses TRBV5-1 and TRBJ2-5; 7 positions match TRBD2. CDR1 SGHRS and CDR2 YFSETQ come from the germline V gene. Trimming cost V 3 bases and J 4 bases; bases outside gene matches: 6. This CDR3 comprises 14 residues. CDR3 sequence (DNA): TGCGCCAGCAGCTCAGCGGGGAATCGAGAGACCCAGTACTTC. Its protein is CASSSAGNRETQYF.

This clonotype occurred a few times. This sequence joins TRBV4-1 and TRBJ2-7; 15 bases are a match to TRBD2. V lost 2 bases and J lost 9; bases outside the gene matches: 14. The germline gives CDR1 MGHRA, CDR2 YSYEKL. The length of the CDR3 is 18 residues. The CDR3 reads CASSQNNLRTSGGARQYF. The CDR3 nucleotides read TGCGCCAGCAGCCAAAACAACCTCCGGACTAGCGGGGGGGCGAGGCAGTACTTC.

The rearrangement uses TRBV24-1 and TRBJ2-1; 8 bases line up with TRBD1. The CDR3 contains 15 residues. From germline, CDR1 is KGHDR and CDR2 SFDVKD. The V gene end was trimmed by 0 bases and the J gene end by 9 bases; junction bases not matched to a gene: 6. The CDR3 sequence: CATSDLAGGNFEQFF. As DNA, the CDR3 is TGTGCCACCAGTGATTTGGCAGGGGGCAATTTTGAGCAGTTCTTC.

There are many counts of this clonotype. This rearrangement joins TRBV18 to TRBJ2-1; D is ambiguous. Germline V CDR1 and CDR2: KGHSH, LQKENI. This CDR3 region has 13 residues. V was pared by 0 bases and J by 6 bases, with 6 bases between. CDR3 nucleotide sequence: TGTGCCAGCTCACCACCAGGCGGCAATGAGCAGTTCTTC. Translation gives CASSPPGGNEQFF.

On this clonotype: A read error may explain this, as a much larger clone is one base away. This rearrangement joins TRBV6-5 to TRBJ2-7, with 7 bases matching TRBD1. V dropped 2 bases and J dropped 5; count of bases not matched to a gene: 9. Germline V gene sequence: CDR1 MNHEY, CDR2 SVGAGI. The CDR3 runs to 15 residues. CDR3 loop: CASSYPDRAGDEQYF. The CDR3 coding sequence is TGTGCCAGCAGTTACCCCGACAGGGCAGGGGACGAGCAGTACTTC.

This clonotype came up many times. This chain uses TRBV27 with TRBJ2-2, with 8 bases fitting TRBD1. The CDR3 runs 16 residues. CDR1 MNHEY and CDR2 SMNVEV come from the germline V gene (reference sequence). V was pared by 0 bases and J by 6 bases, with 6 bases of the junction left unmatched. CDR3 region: CASSLSRQGYAGELFF. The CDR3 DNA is TGTGCCAGCAGTTTATCGAGACAGGGGTACGCCGGGGAGCTGTTTTTT.

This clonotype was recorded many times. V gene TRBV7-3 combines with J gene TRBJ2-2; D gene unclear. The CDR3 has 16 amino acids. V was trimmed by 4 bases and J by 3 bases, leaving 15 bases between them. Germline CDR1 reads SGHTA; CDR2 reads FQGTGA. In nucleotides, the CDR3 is TGTGCCAGCAGCTCCACCCTCCAATTGGACACCGGGGAGCTGTTTTTT. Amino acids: CASSSTLQLDTGELFF.

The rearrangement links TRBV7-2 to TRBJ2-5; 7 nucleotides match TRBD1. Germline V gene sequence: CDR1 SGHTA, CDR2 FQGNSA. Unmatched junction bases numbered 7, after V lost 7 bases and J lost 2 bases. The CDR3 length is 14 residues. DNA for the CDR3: TGTGCCAGCAACCGTGGACAGGCTCAAGAGACCCAGTACTTC. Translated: CASNRGQAQETQYF.

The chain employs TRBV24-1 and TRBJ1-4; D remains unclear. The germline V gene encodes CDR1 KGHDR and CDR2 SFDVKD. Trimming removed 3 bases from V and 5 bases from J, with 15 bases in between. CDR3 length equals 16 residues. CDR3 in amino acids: CATSDRGVRGNEKLFF. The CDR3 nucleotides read TGTGCCACCAGTGATCGTGGGGTGCGAGGGAATGAAAAACTGTTTTTT.

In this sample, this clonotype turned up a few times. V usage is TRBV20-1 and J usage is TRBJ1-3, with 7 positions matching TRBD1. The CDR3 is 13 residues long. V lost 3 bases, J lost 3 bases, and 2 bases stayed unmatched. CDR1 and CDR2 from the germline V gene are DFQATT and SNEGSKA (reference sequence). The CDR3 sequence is CSASGTVGNTIYF. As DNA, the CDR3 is TGCAGTGCTAGTGGGACAGTTGGAAACACCATATATTTT.

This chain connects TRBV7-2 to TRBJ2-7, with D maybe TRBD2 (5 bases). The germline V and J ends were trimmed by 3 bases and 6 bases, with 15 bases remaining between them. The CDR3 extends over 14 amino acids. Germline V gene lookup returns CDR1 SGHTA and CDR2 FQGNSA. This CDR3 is CASSFGFGVSEQYF. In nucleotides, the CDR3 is TGTGCCAGCAGCTTTGGGTTCGGGGTCAGCGAGCAGTACTTC.

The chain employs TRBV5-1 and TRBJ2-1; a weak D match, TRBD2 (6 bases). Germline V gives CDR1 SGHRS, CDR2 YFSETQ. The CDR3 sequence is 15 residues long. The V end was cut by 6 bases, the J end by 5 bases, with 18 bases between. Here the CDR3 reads CASTIASGPNNEQFF. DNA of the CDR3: TGCGCCAGCACCATAGCCAGCGGGCCTAACAATGAGCAGTTCTTC.

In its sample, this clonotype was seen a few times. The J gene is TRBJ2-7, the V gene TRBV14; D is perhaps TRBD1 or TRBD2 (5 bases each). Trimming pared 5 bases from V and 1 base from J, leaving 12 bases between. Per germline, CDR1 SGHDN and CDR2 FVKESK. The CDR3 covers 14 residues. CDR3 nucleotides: TGTGCCAGCAGCGCAGGGACGGTATCCTACGAGCAGTACGTC. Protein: CASSAGTVSYEQYV.

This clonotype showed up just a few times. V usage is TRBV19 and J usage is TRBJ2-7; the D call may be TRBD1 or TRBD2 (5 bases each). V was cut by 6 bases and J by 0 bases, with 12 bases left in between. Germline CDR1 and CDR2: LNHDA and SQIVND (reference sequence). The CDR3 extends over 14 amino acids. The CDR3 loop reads CASRKGPGSYEQYF. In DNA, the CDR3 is TGTGCCAGTAGAAAGGGACCCGGCTCCTACGAGCAGTACTTC. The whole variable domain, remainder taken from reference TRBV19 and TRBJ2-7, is DGGITQSPKYLFRKEGQNVTLSCEQNLNHDAMYWYRQDPGQGLRLIYYSQIVNDFQKGDIAEGYSVSREKKESFPLTVTSAQKNPTAFYLCASRKGPGSYEQYFGPGTRLTVT.

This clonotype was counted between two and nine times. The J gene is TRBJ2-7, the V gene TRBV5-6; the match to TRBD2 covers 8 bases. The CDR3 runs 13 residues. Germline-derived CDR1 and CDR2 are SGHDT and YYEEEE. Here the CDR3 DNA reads TGTGCCAGCAGCTTGAAAGGACTAGCAAAACTCGGAGTC. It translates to CASSLKGLAKLGV.

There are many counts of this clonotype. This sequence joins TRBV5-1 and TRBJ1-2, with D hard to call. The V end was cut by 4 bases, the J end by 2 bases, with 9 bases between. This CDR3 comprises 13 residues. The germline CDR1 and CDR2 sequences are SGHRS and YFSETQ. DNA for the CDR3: TGCGCCAGCAGCGGAAACGGGAACTATGGCTACACCTTC. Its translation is CASSGNGNYGYTF.

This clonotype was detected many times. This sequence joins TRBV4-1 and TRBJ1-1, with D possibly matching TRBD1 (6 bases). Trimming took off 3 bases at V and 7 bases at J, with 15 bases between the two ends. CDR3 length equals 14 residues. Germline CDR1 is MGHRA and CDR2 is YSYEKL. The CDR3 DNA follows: TGCGCCAGCAGCCAGGCAGGACAGCCGCTTGAAGCTTTCTTT. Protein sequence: CASSQAGQPLEAFF.

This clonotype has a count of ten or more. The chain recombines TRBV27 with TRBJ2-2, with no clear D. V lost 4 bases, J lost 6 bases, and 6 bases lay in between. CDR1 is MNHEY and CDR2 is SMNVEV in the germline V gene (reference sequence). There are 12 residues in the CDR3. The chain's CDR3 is CASSYPAGELFF. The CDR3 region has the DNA TGTGCCAGCAGTTACCCGGCCGGGGAGCTGTTTTTT.

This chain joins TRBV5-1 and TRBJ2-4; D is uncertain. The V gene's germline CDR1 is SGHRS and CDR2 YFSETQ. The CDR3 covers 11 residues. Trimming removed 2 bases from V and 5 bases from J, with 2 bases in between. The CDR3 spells CASSFQNIQYF. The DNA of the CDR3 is TGCGCCAGCAGCTTCCAAAACATTCAGTACTTC.

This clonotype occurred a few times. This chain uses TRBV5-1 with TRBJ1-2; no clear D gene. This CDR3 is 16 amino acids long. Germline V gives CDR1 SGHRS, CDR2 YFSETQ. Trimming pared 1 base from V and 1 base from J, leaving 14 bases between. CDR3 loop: CASSLTSGRFNYGYTF. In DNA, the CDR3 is TGCGCCAGCAGCTTGACCTCCGGACGGTTTAACTATGGCTACACCTTC.

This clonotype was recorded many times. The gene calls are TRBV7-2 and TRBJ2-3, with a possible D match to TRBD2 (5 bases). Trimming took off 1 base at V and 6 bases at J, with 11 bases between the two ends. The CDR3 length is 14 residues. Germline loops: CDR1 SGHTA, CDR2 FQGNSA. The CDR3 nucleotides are TGTGCCAGCAGCTTAGACCGGGGTTGGGATACGCAGTATTTT. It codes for CASSLDRGWDTQYF.

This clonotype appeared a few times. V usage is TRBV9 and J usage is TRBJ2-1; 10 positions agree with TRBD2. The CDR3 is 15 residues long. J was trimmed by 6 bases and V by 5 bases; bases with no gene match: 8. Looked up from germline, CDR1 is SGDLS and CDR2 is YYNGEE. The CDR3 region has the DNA TGTGCCAGCAGTCCTAGCGGGGGTAAGGGCAATGAGCAGTTCTTC. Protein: CASSPSGGKGNEQFF.

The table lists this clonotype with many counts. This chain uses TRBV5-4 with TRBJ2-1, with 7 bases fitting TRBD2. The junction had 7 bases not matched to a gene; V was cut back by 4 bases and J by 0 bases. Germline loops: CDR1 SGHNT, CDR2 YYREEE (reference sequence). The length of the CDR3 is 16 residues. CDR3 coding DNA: TGTGCCAGCAGCACTCCCGGGGGGAGCTCCTACAATGAGCAGTTCTTC. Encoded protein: CASSTPGGSSYNEQFF.